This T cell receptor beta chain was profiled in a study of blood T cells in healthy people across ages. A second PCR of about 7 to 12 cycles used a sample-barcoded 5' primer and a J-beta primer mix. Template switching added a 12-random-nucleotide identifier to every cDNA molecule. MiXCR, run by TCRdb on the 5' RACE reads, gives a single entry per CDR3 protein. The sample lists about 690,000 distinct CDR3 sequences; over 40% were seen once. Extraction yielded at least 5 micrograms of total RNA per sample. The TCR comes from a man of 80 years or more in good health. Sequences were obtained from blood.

The CDR3 reads CATRNTGGFNEKLFF. CDR3 bases: TGTGCCACCAGAAATACAGGGGGGTTTAATGAAAAACTGTTTTTT. The V and J genes are TRBV15 and TRBJ1-4, with TRBD1 matching over 8 bases. J gave up 4 bases and V 6 bases, and 7 bases lay outside the gene matches. This CDR3 has 15 residues. CDR1 is LNHNV and CDR2 is YYDKDF in the germline V gene (reference sequence).